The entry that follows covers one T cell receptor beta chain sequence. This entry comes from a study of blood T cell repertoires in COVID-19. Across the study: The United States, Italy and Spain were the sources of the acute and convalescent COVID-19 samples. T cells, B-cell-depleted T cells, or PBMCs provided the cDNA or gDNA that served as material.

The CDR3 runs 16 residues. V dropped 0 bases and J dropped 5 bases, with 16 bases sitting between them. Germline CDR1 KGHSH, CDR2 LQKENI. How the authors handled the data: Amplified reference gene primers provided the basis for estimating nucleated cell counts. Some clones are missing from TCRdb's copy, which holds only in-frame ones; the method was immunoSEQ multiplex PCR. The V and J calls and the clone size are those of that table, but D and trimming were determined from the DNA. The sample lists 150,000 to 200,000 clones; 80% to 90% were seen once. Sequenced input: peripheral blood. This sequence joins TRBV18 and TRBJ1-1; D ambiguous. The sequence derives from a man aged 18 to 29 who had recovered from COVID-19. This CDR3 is CASSPPTLVGGTEAFF. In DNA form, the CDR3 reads TGTGCCAGCTCACCACCTACTCTAGTCGGAGGGACTGAAGCTTTCTTT.